This T cell receptor (beta chain) was retrieved from a study of T cell changes during pregnancy in multiple sclerosis. The method was immunoSEQ multiplex PCR; TCRdb's version includes in-frame clones alone and lacks a portion of them. Of around 100,000 clones detected, about 92% appear once; the ten largest clones hold 1.5% to 2.5%. This TCR came from a female donor with multiple sclerosis, enrolled in a pregnancy study. The sample here was peripheral blood, taken after pregnancy.

The CDR3 region has the DNA TGTGCCTGGAGTGTATACGCGGGTTTGGAGACCCAGTACTTC. Amino acids: CAWSVYAGLETQYF. The chain employs TRBV30 and TRBJ2-5, with TRBD2 as a possible D gene (5 bases). This CDR3 is built from 14 residues. The germline gives CDR1 GTSNPN, CDR2 SVGIG (reference sequence). Deletions cut 0 bases from V and 5 bases from J, with 13 bases between.